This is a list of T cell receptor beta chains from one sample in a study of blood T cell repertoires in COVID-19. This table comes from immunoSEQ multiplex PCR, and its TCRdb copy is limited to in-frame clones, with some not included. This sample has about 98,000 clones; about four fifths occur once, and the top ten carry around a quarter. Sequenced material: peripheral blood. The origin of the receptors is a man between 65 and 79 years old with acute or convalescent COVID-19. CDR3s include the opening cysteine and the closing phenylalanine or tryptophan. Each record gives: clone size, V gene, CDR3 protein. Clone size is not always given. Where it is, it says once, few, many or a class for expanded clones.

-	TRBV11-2	CASSLQRTEDYEQYF
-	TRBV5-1	CASSFQVGVYYEQYF
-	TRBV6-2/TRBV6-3	CASSYSRRTSAQETQYF
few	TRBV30	CACSLQGYYEQYF
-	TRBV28	CASSFQGSNQPQHF
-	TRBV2	CASSGTGRETQYF
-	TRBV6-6	CASSYWGGGGSYEQYF
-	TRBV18	CASSQDRGFYGYTF
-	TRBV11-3	CASSSGIGYEQYF
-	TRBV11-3	CASSSGTGTAEEQYF
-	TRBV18	CASSLRVAGLDEQFF
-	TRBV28	CASSLATGGSYEQYF
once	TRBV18	CASGDTTYNEQFF
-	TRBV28	CASNDLAVSYNEQFF
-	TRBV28	CASSSGRELAGTDTQYF
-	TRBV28	CASSLWDTYSGANVLTF
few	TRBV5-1	CASSPDRFQPQHF
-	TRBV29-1	CSVGASGAYEQYF
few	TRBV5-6	CASTLGGAYGYTF
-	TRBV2	CASSEGLGFRETGTGNTIYF
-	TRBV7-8	CASSRDNYNEQFF
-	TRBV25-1	CASSELGTSNEQFF
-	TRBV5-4	CASSAPGQGPLGAEAFF
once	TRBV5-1	CASRQGQGPYEQYF
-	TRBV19	CASSIGQGRGAGANVLTF
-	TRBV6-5	CASDPRTGRDSPLHF
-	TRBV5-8	CASSFGSGAPDTQYF
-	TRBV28	CASSLMAQASSTDTQYF
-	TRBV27	CASSLTGGGLYEQYF
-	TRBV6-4	CASSVREQFF
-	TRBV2	CASRATGGKWNTEAFF
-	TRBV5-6	CASSLTWRTGGVEQYF
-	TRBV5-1	CASSPLTTGNEQFF
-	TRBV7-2	CASNLGTDRGNTIYF
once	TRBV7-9	CASSPRQGDQPQHF
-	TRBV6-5	CASSYHRGGNTEAFF